This T cell receptor (beta chain) appears in the sequencing data of a study of blood T cell repertoires in COVID-19 (dated by TCRdb to about 2020). Regarding the study in general: Samples covering the acute and convalescent phases of COVID-19 were provided by collaborators in the United States, Italy and Spain. Where available, HLA class I and class II types were obtained from metadata supplied by the sample provider rather than from assay-based typing. Deeply sampled blood TCRbeta repertoires from subjects exposed to, actively infected with, or recovered from COVID-19 were included in the dataset. The material from the prospective study consisted of cDNA or gDNA derived from T cells, B-cell-depleted T cells, or PBMCs. Samples were obtained from the ongoing ImmuneRACE study (first 160 participants) and from 1,200 or so subjects provided by 6 global collaborators. The repertoires were made available in a free public database intended to serve as a resource for research on the immune response to SARS-CoV-2. Nearly every sample came with metadata listing a de-identified subject ID, COVID-19 status, age in years and sex.

Looking up the germline V gene yields CDR1 SGHTS and CDR2 YDEGEE. The trim is 4 bases for V and 0 bases for J, with a gap of 13 bases between the germline ends. Inclusive of the bounding cysteine and phenylalanine, the CDR3 is 16 residues long. The kept DNA is CDR3 alone, 48 bases in frame from the first base. This clone appeared a single time. Its antigen remains unidentified. Base qualities are not provided; no much larger clone lies one nucleotide away. Broader findings and caveats from the paper: Clinical and demographic metadata were provided uncurated, with the amount varying by source and participant.

The immunoSEQ Assay, a bias-controlled multiplex PCR, was used to amplify TCRbeta CDR3 regions from genomic DNA. From the authors' description of their analysis: Within the assay, amplification of reference gene primers was used to estimate how many nucleated cells each sample contained. To quantify the absolute abundance of each unique TCRbeta CDR3 rearrangement, sequence reads were collapsed and filtered. For each sample, productive Simpson clonality was calculated as the square root of Simpson's diversity index over productive rearrangements. TCRdb provides this immuneACCESS table in a form limited to in-frame rearrangements. Some clones are lacking; in checked studies, under half of them reflect an unresolved V gene, and why the rest are absent is not known. V, J and clone size reflect that table, while D and trimming were determined from the DNA. The sample table shows 45,000 to 65,000 clones, and 75% to 90% are seen once. About 3% of the sample is taken by the ten largest.

Collaborating institutions collected whole blood in K2EDTA tubes following their own protocols. For TCRbeta analysis, collaborator samples were shipped as frozen whole blood, as isolated PBMCs, or as DNA extracted from either sample type. The V and J genes are TRBV5-8 and TRBJ1-4; there is no confident call for the D gene. The specimen sequenced was peripheral blood. This TCR was recovered from a human donor in a cohort sampled during active COVID-19. The DNA is TGTGCCAGCAGCACTGGCCTAGGTGCAACTAATGAAAAACTGTTTTTT. This encodes CASSTGLGATNEKLFF. The full variable domain, completed from the reference TRBV5-8 and TRBJ1-4 proteins outside the CDR3, reads EAGVTQSPTHLIKTRGQQATLRCSPISGHTSVYWYQQALGLGLQFLLWYDEGEERNRGNFPPRFSGRQFPNYSSELNVNALELEDSALYLCASSTGLGATNEKLFFGSGTQLSVL.